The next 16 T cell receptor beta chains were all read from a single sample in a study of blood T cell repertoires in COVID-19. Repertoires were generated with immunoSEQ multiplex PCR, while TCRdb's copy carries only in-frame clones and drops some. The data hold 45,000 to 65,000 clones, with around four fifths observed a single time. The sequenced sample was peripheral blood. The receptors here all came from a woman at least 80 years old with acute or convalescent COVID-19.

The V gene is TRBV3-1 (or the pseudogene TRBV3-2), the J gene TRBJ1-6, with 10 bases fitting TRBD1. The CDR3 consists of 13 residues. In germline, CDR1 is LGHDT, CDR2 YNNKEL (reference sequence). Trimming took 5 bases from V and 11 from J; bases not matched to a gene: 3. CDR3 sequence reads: CASSETGGPPLHF. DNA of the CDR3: TGTGCCAGCAGCGAGACAGGGGGCCCACCCCTCCACTTT.

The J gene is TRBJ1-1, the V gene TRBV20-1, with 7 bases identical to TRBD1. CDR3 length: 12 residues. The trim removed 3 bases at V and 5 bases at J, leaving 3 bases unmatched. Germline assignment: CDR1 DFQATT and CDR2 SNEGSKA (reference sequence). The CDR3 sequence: CSASQQGTEAFF. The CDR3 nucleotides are TGCAGTGCTAGTCAACAGGGGACTGAAGCTTTCTTT.

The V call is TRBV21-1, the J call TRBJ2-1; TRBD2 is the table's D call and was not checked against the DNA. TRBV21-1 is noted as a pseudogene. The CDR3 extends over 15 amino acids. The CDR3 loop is CASSTSSAVYNEQFF. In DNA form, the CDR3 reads TGTGCCAGCAGCACCTCTAGCGCTGTCTACAATGAGCAGTTCTTC.

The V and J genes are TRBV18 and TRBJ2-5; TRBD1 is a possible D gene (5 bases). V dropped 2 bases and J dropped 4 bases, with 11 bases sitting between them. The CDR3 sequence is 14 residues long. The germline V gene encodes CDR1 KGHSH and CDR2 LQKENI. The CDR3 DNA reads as TGTGCCAGCTCACCATCGGGCAGGGTAGAGACCCAGTACTTC. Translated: CASSPSGRVETQYF.

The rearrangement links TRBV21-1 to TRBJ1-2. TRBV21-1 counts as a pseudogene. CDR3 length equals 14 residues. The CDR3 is CAGWPGGGHYGYTF. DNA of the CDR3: TGTGCCGGTTGGCCCGGGGGGGGCCACTATGGCTACACCTTC.

CDR3 amino acids: CASRLTGNTEAFF. The CDR3 nucleotides are TGTGCCAGCAGACTGACAGGGAACACTGAAGCTTTCTTT. This chain joins TRBV2 and TRBJ1-1, with D perhaps TRBD1 (6 bases). The V end lost 6 bases, the J end lost 1 base, and 9 bases lay between the germline ends. The CDR3 covers 13 residues. The germline CDR1 and CDR2 sequences are SNHLY and FYNNEI.

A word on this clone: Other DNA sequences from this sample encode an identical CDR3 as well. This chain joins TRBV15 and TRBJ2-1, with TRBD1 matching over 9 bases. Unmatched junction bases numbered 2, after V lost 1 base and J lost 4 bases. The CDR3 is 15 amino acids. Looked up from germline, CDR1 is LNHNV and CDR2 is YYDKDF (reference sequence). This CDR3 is CATSRGQGGYNEQFF. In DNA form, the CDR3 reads TGTGCCACCAGCAGAGGACAGGGGGGTTACAATGAGCAGTTCTTC.

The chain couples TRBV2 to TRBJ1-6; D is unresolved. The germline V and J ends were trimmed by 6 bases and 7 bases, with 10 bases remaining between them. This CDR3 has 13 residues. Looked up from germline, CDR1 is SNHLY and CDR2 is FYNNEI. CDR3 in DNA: TGTGCCAGCAGGTGGACGGGAAATTCACCCCTCCACTTT. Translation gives CASRWTGNSPLHF.

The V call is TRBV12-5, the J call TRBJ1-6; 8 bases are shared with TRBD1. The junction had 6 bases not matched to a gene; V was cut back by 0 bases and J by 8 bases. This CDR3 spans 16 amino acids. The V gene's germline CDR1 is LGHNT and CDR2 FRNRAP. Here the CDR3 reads CASGLVRDRWYSPLHF. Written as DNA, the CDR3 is TGTGCTAGTGGTTTGGTACGGGACAGGTGGTATTCACCCCTCCACTTT.

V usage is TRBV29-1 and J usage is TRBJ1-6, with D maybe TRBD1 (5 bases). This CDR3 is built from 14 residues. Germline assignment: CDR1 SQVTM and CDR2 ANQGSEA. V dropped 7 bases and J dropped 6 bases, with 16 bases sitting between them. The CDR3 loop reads CSAKGLSPNSPLHF. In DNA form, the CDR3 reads TGCAGCGCTAAGGGACTTTCGCCTAATTCACCCCTCCACTTT. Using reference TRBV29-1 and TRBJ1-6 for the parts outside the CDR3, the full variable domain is SAVISQKPSRDICQRGTSLTIQCQVDSQVTMMFWYRQQPGQSLTLIATANQGSEATYESGFVIDKFPISRPNLTFSTLTVSNMSPEDSSIYLCSAKGLSPNSPLHFGNGTRLTVT.

The CDR3 is CASSQRDRQFF. The CDR3 nucleotides are TGTGCCAGCAGCCAACGGGACAGGCAGTTCTTC. The chain is built from TRBV4-2 and TRBJ2-1; 7 bases are a match to TRBD1. Germline trimming cut 2 bases from V and 12 bases from J; bases unmatched to any gene: 1. In germline, CDR1 is LGHNA, CDR2 YNFKEQ. This CDR3 region has 11 residues.

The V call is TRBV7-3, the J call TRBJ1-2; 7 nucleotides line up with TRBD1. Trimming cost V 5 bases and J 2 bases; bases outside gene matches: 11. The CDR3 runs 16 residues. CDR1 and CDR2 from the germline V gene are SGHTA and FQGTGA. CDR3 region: CASSQGGTQVNYGYTF. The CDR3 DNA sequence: TGTGCCAGCAGCCAGGGGGGCACTCAGGTAAACTATGGCTACACCTTC.

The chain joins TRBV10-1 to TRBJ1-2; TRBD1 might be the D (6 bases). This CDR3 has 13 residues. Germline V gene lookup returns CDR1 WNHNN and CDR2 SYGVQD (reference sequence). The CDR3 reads CATCGGLDYGYTF. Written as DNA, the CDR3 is TGCGCTACCTGCGGGGGCTTAGACTATGGCTACACCTTC.

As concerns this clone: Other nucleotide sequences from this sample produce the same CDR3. CDR3 bases: TGTGCCAGCAGTCGGGACACCGGGGAGCTGTTTTTT. The encoded protein is CASSRDTGELFF. The chain joins TRBV2 to TRBJ2-2; no clear D gene. V was cut by 5 bases and J by 3 bases, with 4 bases left in between. Germline V gene data show CDR1 as SNHLY and CDR2 as FYNNEI. The CDR3 extends over 12 amino acids.

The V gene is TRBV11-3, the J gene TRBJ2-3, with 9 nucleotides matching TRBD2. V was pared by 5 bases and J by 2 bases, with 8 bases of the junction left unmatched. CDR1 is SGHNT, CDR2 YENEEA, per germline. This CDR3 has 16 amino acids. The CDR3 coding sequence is TGTGCCAGCAGCCCTGGGCGGGGGGGAAACACAGATACGCAGTATTTT. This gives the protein CASSPGRGGNTDTQYF.

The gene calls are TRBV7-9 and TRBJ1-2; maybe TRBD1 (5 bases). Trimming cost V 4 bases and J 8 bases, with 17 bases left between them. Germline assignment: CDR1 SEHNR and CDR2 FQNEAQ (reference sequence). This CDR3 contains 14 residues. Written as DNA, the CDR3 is TGTGCCAGCAGCTCTACGGGACTCGCAACGGGCTACACCTTC. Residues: CASSSTGLATGYTF.